What follows describes a single T cell receptor (beta chain). The antigen is undetermined. CDR1 and CDR2 from the germline V gene are SEHNR and FQNEAQ (reference sequence). With 7 bases clipped from V and 7 bases from J, the junction kept 6 bases outside the gene matches. This CDR3 has 13 amino acids. This specimen belongs to a study of a mutant IDH1 vaccine in newly diagnosed glioma. Study information: Standard pretreatment was either radiotherapy, temozolomide, or, for most, radiochemotherapy with temozolomide. Broader study findings: Any relationship between pseudoprogression and changes in top peripheral T cell clonotypes seemed absent.

Specified time point: baseline, week 1 (first vaccination visit). The treatment was: pre-vaccination baseline after standard-of-care therapy. Assay used: immunoSEQ multiplex PCR; TCRdb lists only in-frame clones, some missing. The table has 20,000 to 25,000 clones, 91% seen once. This rearrangement joins TRBV7-9 to TRBJ2-1; 8 nucleotides agree with TRBD1. Source: PBMCs, taken from a glioma patient treated with radiotherapy, temozolomide or both. This clonotype was obtained from a man aged 25 to 40 with glioma. DNA of the CDR3: TGTGCCAGCAAACACAGGGGGACGAATGAGCAGTTCTTC. Translating gives CASKHRGTNEQFF.